This TCR beta chain came from a study of OX40 agonist ivuxolimab in advanced cancers. In the study overall: Dose-escalation cases comprised hepatocellular carcinoma, melanoma, renal cell or head and neck cancer.

The CDR3 extends over 14 amino acids. The germline gives CDR1 LGHNT, CDR2 FRNRAP. The J segment lost 3 bases and the V segment lost 4 bases, leaving 4 bases of the junction unmatched. Clones were sequenced by immunoSEQ multiplex PCR, and TCRdb holds only the in-frame ones, with some missing. In the table there are 15,000 to 20,000 clones, about four fifths of which are singletons. The clonotype was recovered from an adult with an advanced solid tumor such as melanoma, head and neck, liver or kidney cancer. The sequencing here drew on CD4+ or CD8+ T cells sorted from blood, taken in a trial of the OX40 agonist ivuxolimab. This chain joins TRBV12-5 and TRBJ1-1, with TRBD1 identical over 8 bases. Here the CDR3 DNA reads TGTGCTAGTGGTTCCGGACAGGGCTACACTGAAGCTTTCTTT. Protein sequence: CASGSGQGYTEAFF.